This T cell receptor (beta chain) was profiled in a study of blood T cells in healthy people across ages. The table lists this clonotype with a few counts. As yet, its antigen is unknown. Study-wide results and limits: Nothing was known about donor CMV status, and this possibly confounded expanded clonotype changes. Both naive CD4+ cell counts and diversity were greater in long-lived donors than in aged donors. Age brought a roughly linear fall in TCR beta diversity measured per million T cells.

A second PCR of about 6 to 12 cycles used a sample-barcoded 5' primer and a J-beta primer mix. A single record per CDR3 protein comes from TCRdb applying MiXCR to the 5' RACE reads. The sample consists of just over 1 million distinct CDR3 sequences, 40% to 45% of them appearing once. V shed 6 bases and J 0 bases; nucleotides not matched to a gene: 5. Germline lookup yields CDR1 SNHLY and CDR2 FYNNEI. This CDR3 contains 16 residues. V is TRBV2 and J is TRBJ2-6, with 7 bases matching TRBD1. The sequence derives from a woman aged 55-69 years in good health. Sequencing was performed on blood. The CDR3 loop is CASRMDRSSGANVLTF. The CDR3 nucleotides read TGTGCCAGCAGAATGGACAGGAGCTCTGGGGCCAACGTCCTGACTTTC.